The sequence of this T cell receptor beta chain was determined in a study of preoperative IRX-2 immunotherapy in early breast cancer. Specified treatment: preoperative locoregional IRX-2 cytokine immunotherapy. This phase Ib study tested locoregional IRX-2 cytokine immunotherapy given before surgery. Germline V gene sequence: CDR1 KGHSH, CDR2 LQKENI. J was trimmed by 5 bases and V by 3 bases; bases with no gene match: 5. The CDR3 has 14 amino acids. Measured with immunoSEQ multiplex PCR; TCRdb has only the in-frame clones, and not every one. The table includes 35,000 to 40,000 clones, 80% to 90% detected once.

Material: lymph node tissue, obtained after IRX-2 immunotherapy. The sequence was obtained from a human donor with breast cancer. This chain links TRBV18 with TRBJ2-7; 9 nucleotides align to TRBD1. The CDR3 DNA follows: TGTGCCAGCTCACCCTGGGGGACAGGGAACGAGCAGTACTTC. Protein: CASSPWGTGNEQYF.